These 7 T cell receptor beta chains were all obtained from the same sample, sequenced in a study of cytomegalovirus exposure and HLA in healthy donors. The PCR had 60 Vbeta and 13 Jbeta primers. TCRdb's table, derived via immunoSEQ multiplex PCR, lists solely in-frame clones and lacks some. The sample holds 110,000 to 150,000 clones, 75% to 80% seen once. The sample was PBMCs. The receptors were sampled from a woman between 18 and 30 years old in good health and CMV-seropositive.

The chain couples TRBV10-3 to TRBJ2-3; D is ambiguous. Between the trimmed V and J ends, which lost 4 bases and 4 bases, there was a span of 15 bases. The germline CDR1 and CDR2 sequences are ENHRY and SYGVKD. The CDR3 totals 15 residues. The CDR3 DNA follows: TGTGCCATCAGTGTACGCCTACCCGAGGCAGATACGCAGTATTTT. This translates into CAISVRLPEADTQYF.

The chain has TRBV6-6 and TRBJ2-1; no reliable D call. CDR1 and CDR2 (germline): MNHNY, SVGAGI (reference sequence). There are 14 residues in the CDR3. V lost 2 bases to trimming and J lost 6 bases, with 11 bases between them. As DNA, the CDR3 is TGTGCCAGCAGTTACCGCGGCCAGCCCAATGAGCAGTTCTTC. This translates into CASSYRGQPNEQFF.

J is TRBJ2-5 and V is TRBV29-1; D unclear. CDR1 and CDR2 from the germline V gene are SQVTM and ANQGSEA. The V and J ends lost 4 bases and 5 bases respectively, with 8 bases between them. The CDR3 runs to 11 residues. The CDR3 nucleotides are TGCAGCGTTGTTTTCGGGGAGACCCAGTACTTC. Translating gives CSVVFGETQYF.

The rearrangement links TRBV11-2 to TRBJ2-1; 8 bases agree with TRBD1. The CDR3 covers 18 residues. V shed 1 base, J shed 8 bases, and the junction held 16 bases outside the gene matches. In germline, CDR1 is SGHAT, CDR2 FQNNGV. The CDR3 sequence: CASSLVPTGTGPMDEQFF. The CDR3 region has the DNA TGTGCCAGCAGCTTAGTTCCGACCGGGACAGGCCCTATGGATGAGCAGTTCTTC.

The chain links TRBV6-1 to TRBJ2-5; weak D call: TRBD2 (8 bases). Trimming took 11 bases from V and 4 from J, leaving 17 bases between them. The CDR3 loop spans 13 amino acids. Germline-derived CDR1 and CDR2 are MNHNS and SASEGT. CDR3 region: CAGGDSGRETQYF. The CDR3 bases are TGTGCCGGGGGGGACAGCGGGAGAGAGACCCAGTACTTC.

In its sample, this clone was seen a few times. The chain is built from TRBV27 and TRBJ1-1; possible D gene TRBD1, 6 bases. CDR1 and CDR2 (germline): MNHEY, SMNVEV (reference sequence). The CDR3 has 13 residues. Trimming stripped 8 bases from V and 0 bases from J, with 10 bases between. The CDR3 DNA follows: TGTGCCAGCGCCGGGACACTGAACACTGAAGCTTTCTTT. Protein product: CASAGTLNTEAFF.

V and J are TRBV5-3 and TRBJ1-6; 8 bases match TRBD1. TRBV5-3 is an ORF; its function is uncertain. The V gene end was trimmed by 4 bases and the J gene end by 0 bases; junction bases not matched to a gene: 18. CDR3 length equals 21 residues. The CDR3 spells CARSPRDRRHAFFSYNSPLHF. CDR3 coding DNA: TGTGCCAGAAGCCCACGGGACAGGCGGCATGCTTTTTTCTCCTATAATTCACCCCTCCACTTT.